This TCR beta chain was captured in a study of healthy donors' naive CD4 and CD8 T cells (dated by TCRdb to between 2015 and 2017). Background for the entire study: The donors were selected to cover three age groups of six people each (20-25, 40-50 and 60-70 years), had a mean age of about 44, and were half female. For TCR alpha, a new primer set was designed to cover all functional IMGT alpha gene variants, and all other steps followed the beta-chain workflow. Rearranged TCR alpha and beta chains from naive CD4+ and CD8+ T cells were sequenced in the study to test how TCR variation relates to lineage commitment. The peripheral blood mononuclear cells came from 15 to 20 individuals who were healthy and unrelated. Donors were HLA-typed by sequencing at HLA-A, -B, -C, -DRB1, -DQB1 and -DPB1 using the SBTexcellerator protocol, an ABI3130xl analyzer and SBTengine software.

Concerning this clonotype: No cognate antigen has been identified for it. Per-base qualities were not stored, and no clone one base away is much larger.

Cells with a CD4+CD8-CD45RO-CD45RA+ profile were isolated by FACS and defined as naive CD4+ T cells, and those with a CD8+CD4-CD45RA+CD27bright profile were defined as naive CD8+ T cells. Antibodies against CD4 (RPA-T4), CD8 (SK1), CD27 (O323), CD45RA (HI100) and CD45RO (UCHL1) were used for sorting. For CDR1 and CDR2, the germline V gene (reference sequence) lists MNHNY and SVGAGI. From cysteine to phenylalanine, the CDR3 is 13 amino acids long. Just the 39-base CDR3 DNA is kept, in frame starting at base 1. V loses 2 bases, J loses 4 bases, and the germline ends lie 8 bases apart. Study-wide findings and limitations: Possible repertoire bias arising from homeostatic proliferation of naive T cells was not directly addressed. In both chains, CD4+ lineage was associated with a positively charged CDR3 and CD8+ lineage with a negatively charged CDR3. V genes, J genes and CDR3 charge together appeared to explain about an eighth of CD4/CD8 propensity variance, in a largely additive manner. Reportedly, most V and J gene segments showed bias between naive CD4+ and CD8+ cells, and this bias held consistently across donors regardless of HLA genotype. Because the alpha and beta chains were sequenced in bulk, pairing them was not possible, and so effects of the combined chains went unevaluated.

Sequencing took place on a 454 GS FLX Titanium. A previously published linear amplification protocol was used to construct TCR libraries from 400 to 550 ng of total RNA. Sequencing was carried out on the Roche/454 Genome Sequencer using Titanium chemistry. In the paper's pipeline: From a few of the healthy donors, under 80,000 rearranged TCR alpha transcripts were sequenced. Duplicate transcripts were removed, and unique TCR clonotypes were defined by the CDR3 junction according to IMGT nomenclature. Logistic regression in R 2.13.0 modeled CD4 versus CD8 status as a function of V and J genes, with adjustment for donor effects and Bonferroni correction for multiple testing. The public reads were quality trimmed at Q25 with fastp and then assembled into clones with MiXCR by TCRdb, keeping productive beta chains. Each record represents a unique CDR3 protein, reported with the most common genes and DNA among its rows. What appears here as the V and J calls and clone size reflects TCRdb's work, not the paper's. This sample is represented by around 180,000 distinct CDR3 sequences; about 74% of them were singletons. The ten largest clones add up to 2% to 2.5% of the sample.

Sequenced: naive CD4+ and CD8+ T cells sorted from blood, pooled from several donors. The cell subset or site label of this sample denotes: FACS-sorted naive CD4+ (CD45RO-CD45RA+) and naive CD8+ (CD45RA+CD27bright) T cells. The origin of this receptor is a pool of human donors in good health; the sample pools cells from several healthy donors. Recombination connected TRBV6-6 to TRBJ2-5; the D gene lacks a confident call. CDR3 reads: CASSYRESETQYF. The sequence in DNA is TGTGCCAGCAGTTACCGTGAGTCAGAGACCCAGTACTTC.